What follows describes a single T cell receptor beta chain. The entry originates in a study of identical twins. TCRdb recomputed calls from the 5' RACE reads with MiXCR, one row per CDR3 protein. The sample has about 520,000 distinct CDR3 sequences, approximately 22% seen once. This sample was also put to use in a study of T cells expressing NK-cell markers. That investigation notes: In sorted CD3+CD56+NKG2C+, CD3+CD56+NKG2C- and CD3+CD56-NKG2C+ T cells, TCR beta repertoires were obtained.

The receptor comes from a woman between 18 and 29 years old in good health. Sequencing used CD4+ T cells sorted from blood.

The CDR3 sequence is CSARSRGGGDEQFF. The CDR3 DNA follows: TGCAGTGCTAGATCGCGGGGAGGGGGGGATGAGCAGTTCTTC. The V gene is TRBV20-1, the J gene TRBJ2-1; tentatively, D is TRBD2 (7 bases). V was cut by 2 bases and J by 8 bases, with 16 bases left in between. Germline loops: CDR1 DFQATT, CDR2 SNEGSKA (reference sequence). There are 14 residues in the CDR3.